This is a list of T cell receptor beta chains from one sample in a study of shared clonotypes between healthy human individuals. Clones were sequenced by immunoSEQ multiplex PCR, and TCRdb holds only the in-frame ones, with some missing. The sample has approximately 1,500,000 clones, 95% to 99% seen once. The sample was naive CD4+ T cells sorted from blood. These receptors came from a man aged 25 to 45 in good health. Each CDR3 is given with its conserved first and last residue. Each record gives: V gene, CDR3 protein.

>TRBV15
CATSSIMTELFF
>TRBV29-1
CSVSSTSGSYNEQFF
>TRBV5-1
CASSAQGNTGELFF
>TRBV5-5
CASSRDNGYTF
>TRBV19
CASSKLAGNTEAFF
>TRBV29-1
CSVDGDQGSYEQYF
>TRBV18
CASSPTPSINTEAFF
>TRBV5-6
CASSVPGQGTAYEQYF
>TRBV28
CASSPERRGHGYTF
>TRBV28
CASRWTGVNQPQHF
>TRBV5-4
CASSPRASGDSIYEQYF
>TRBV5-6
CASSLLGNNEQFF
>TRBV28
CASRRQGDTEAFF
>TRBV11-2
CASSLRVGGNTQYF
>TRBV30
CAWSVRRGETQYF
>TRBV11-2
CASSLSGTSTPLTGELFF
>TRBV5-4
CASSLDSSGPSSYEQYF
>TRBV11-2
CASRIPGRKSYEQYF
>TRBV10-1
CASSTGTVKETQYF
>TRBV5-4
CASSLEAADVSYEQYF
>TRBV7-3
CASSFGPYNEQFF
>TRBV15
CATSRDGPRGGETQYF
>TRBV10-1
CARKQGVIANSYEQYF
>TRBV5-1
CASSQLAGDAGELFF
>TRBV28
CASSLFSLRDHTDTQYF
>TRBV28
CASNSDSEGSYEQYF
>TRBV29-1
CSAPREEAGEFF
>TRBV4-2
CASSQDRGASSYNEQFF
>TRBV18
CASSPLRDGNTIYF
>TRBV7-6
CASSPIRGETQYF
>TRBV7-9
CASSLTLAFGSYEQYF
>TRBV7-9
CASSLTGQTTDTQYF
>TRBV10-3
CANSGTGGYEQYF
>TRBV5-4
CAYSAPGVHGTDTQYF
>TRBV5-4
CASSSYEAGRSYEQYF
>TRBV18
CASSPLDRGGTEAFF
>TRBV7-6
CASSFKREVETQYF
>TRBV7-3
CASSREGDGEQYF
>TRBV7-9
CASSLVRHEKDEQFF
>TRBV5-1
CASSSRPGTEAFF
>TRBV9
CASSGLAKTQYF
>TRBV15
CATSSDVRRGSYEQYF